A selection of T cell receptor beta chains follows, all from one sample in a study of shared clonotypes between healthy human individuals. The table came from immunoSEQ multiplex PCR; TCRdb's copy has only in-frame clones and leaves some out. The repertoire holds roughly 2,500,000 clones, with 90% to 95% as singletons. Material for sequencing was naive CD4+ T cells from PBMCs. These receptors came from a man aged 18 to 35 in good health. Some clones in this sample may be carry-over from other donors' samples. The CDR3 runs from the conserved cysteine through the conserved F or W. The order of the fields is D gene, V gene, J gene, CDR3 protein. The D gene is left open where the match is weak.

NA,TRBV7-2,TRBJ2-2,CASSLFTGELFF
NA,TRBV2,TRBJ2-1,CASSERLGLQFF
TRBD1,TRBV13,TRBJ2-7,CASSTTGRGSEQYF
NA,TRBV27,TRBJ1-3,CASSTRGGLSQTGNTIYF
NA,TRBV5-4,TRBJ2-3,CASSLTGDTQYF
NA,TRBV5-1,TRBJ2-7,CASSLDTGSYYEQYF
TRBD1,TRBV6-5,TRBJ1-2,CASSQGAFGYTF
TRBD1,TRBV6-5,TRBJ1-3,CASSYSSGQGRNTIYF
TRBD1,TRBV15,TRBJ1-5,CATSRKEGARDQPQHF
NA,TRBV11-1,TRBJ2-4,CASSLQGIGNIQYF
NA,TRBV29-1,TRBJ2-7,CSVETDSYEQYF
TRBD2,TRBV28,TRBJ2-1,CASSPRLAVYNEQFF
NA,TRBV5-6,TRBJ1-1,CASSFMRGLASTEAFF
TRBD1,TRBV5-1,TRBJ2-7,CASSLIPGGEQYF
NA,TRBV27,TRBJ1-4,CASGTQVGKLFF
NA,TRBV7-9,TRBJ2-7,CASSSGAEVYEQYF
NA,TRBV6-5,TRBJ1-1,CASSSISPYTEAFF
TRBD1,TRBV30,TRBJ2-3,CAWLKKGQGRDTQYF
NA,TRBV7-3,TRBJ2-1,CASSASLYNEQFF
NA,TRBV10-3,NA,CAISESWGDSLYEQYF
NA,TRBV28,TRBJ2-7,CASSFIGQAYEQYF
NA,TRBV6-6,TRBJ1-2,CASSYLPDSSYGYTF
NA,TRBV19,TRBJ1-5,CASSMTWVGDQPQHF
TRBD2,TRBV25-1,TRBJ2-5,CASSERILAGVGPETQYF
TRBD1,TRBV30,TRBJ1-6,CAWSTKQGSGSPLHF
NA,TRBV28,TRBJ2-7,CASSRTPAYEQYF
NA,TRBV5-1,TRBJ2-3,CASSSGRTEDTQYF
TRBD2,TRBV6-1,TRBJ2-3,CASSGLAGALDTQYF
TRBD1,TRBV5-1,TRBJ1-4,CASGQTGLEKLFF
NA,TRBV5-1,TRBJ2-1,CASSPPRTLDNEQFF
TRBD1,TRBV5-4,TRBJ1-5,CASSLDRGQNQPQHF
NA,TRBV19,TRBJ2-7,CASSTPFGGGPLGYEQYF
NA,TRBV6-1,TRBJ1-3,CASSTWSGNTIYF
NA,TRBV5-4,TRBJ1-1,CASSLSGLNTEAFF
NA,TRBV5-5,TRBJ2-3,CASSLHREADTQYF
NA,TRBV18,TRBJ2-7,CASSRSGGNEQYF
NA,TRBV5-4,TRBJ1-1,CASSSGQTLNTEAFF
NA,TRBV4-1,TRBJ2-7,CASSPPGSEQYF
NA,TRBV28,TRBJ2-1,CASSLPVGEQFF
TRBD1,TRBV7-9,TRBJ1-1,CASSPPAGGLTEAFF
NA,TRBV19,TRBJ2-7,CASSIVPGSSYEQYF
TRBD1,TRBV2,TRBJ2-3,CASSMGQGGDTQYF
TRBD2,TRBV4-1,TRBJ2-1,CASSRGGSYNEQFF
NA,TRBV28,TRBJ2-7,CAITDSQTGEQYF
TRBD2,TRBV6-5,TRBJ2-3,CASRLAGGDTQYF
TRBD2,TRBV30,TRBJ2-1,CAWSLAGGPDEQFF
TRBD2,TRBV10-3,TRBJ2-3,CAIHSGRSGTDTQYF
TRBD1,TRBV19,TRBJ2-5,CASSGQGGETQYF
NA,TRBV7-3,TRBJ2-3,CASSATGLDTQYF
NA,TRBV2,TRBJ1-1,CASSAQGTSEAFF
NA,TRBV27,TRBJ2-1,CASSVQSSYNEQFF
NA,TRBV7-3,TRBJ2-3,CASSPKAGGKGDTQYF